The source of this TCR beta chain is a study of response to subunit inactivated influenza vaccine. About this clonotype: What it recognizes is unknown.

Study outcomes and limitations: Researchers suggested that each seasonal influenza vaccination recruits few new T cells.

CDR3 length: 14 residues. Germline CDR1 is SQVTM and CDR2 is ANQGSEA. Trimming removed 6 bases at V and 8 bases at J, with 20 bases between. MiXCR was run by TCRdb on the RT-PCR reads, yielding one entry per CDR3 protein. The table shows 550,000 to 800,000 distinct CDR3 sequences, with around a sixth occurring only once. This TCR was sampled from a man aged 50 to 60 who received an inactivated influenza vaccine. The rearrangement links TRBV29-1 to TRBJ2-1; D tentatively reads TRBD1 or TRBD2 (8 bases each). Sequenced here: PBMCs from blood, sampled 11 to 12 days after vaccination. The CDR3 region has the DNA TGCAGCGTAGCGACAGGGGCCGGGGGGGATGAGCAGTTCTTC. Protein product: CSVATGAGGDEQFF.